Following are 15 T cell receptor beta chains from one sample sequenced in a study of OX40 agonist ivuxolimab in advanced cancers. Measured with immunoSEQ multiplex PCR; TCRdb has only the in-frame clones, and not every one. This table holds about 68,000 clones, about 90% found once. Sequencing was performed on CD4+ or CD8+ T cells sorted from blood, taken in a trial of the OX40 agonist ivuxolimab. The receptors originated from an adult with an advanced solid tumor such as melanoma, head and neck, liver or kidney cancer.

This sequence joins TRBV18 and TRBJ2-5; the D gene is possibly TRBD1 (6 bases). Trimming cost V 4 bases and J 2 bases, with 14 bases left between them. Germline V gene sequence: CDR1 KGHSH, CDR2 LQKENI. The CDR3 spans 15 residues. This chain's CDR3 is CASSQRVDRQETQYF. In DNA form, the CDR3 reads TGTGCCAGCTCACAAAGGGTGGACAGACAAGAGACCCAGTACTTC.

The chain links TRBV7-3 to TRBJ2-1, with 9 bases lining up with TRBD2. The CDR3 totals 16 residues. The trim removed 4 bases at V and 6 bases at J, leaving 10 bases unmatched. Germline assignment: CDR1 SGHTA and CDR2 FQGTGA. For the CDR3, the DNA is TGTGCCAGCAGCTCCATACCGGGACTAGCAGGCAATGAGCAGTTCTTC. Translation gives CASSSIPGLAGNEQFF.

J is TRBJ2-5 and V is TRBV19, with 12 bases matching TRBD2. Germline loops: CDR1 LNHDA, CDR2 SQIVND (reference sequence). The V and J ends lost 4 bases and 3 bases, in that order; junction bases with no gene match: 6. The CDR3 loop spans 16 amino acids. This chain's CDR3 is CASSRTRLAGEETQYF. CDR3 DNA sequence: TGTGCCAGTAGTAGAACTAGACTAGCGGGAGAAGAGACCCAGTACTTC.

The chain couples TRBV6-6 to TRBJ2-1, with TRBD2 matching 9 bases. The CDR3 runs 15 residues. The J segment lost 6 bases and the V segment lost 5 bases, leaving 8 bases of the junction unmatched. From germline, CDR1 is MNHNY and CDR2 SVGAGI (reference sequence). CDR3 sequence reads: CASSLAGGSGNEQFF. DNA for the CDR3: TGTGCCAGCAGTCTGGCGGGGGGGTCGGGCAATGAGCAGTTCTTC.

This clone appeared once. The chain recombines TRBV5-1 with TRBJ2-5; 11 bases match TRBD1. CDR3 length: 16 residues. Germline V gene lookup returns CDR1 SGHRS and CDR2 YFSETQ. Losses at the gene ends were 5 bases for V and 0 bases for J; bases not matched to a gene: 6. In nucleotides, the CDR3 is TGCGCCAGCAGTGACGGGGACAGGGGGTACCAAGAGACCCAGTACTTC. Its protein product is CASSDGDRGYQETQYF.

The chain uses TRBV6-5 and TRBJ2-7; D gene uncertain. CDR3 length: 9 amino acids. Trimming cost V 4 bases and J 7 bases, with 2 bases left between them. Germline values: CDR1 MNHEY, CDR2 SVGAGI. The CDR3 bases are TGTGCCAGCAGTTGGGAGCAGTACTTC. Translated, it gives CASSWEQYF.

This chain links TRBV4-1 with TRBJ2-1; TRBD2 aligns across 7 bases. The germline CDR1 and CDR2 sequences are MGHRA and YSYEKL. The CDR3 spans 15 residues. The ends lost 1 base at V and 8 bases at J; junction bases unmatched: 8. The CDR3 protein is CASSQGSREFDEQFF. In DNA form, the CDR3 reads TGCGCCAGCAGCCAAGGGTCGCGGGAGTTCGATGAGCAGTTCTTC.

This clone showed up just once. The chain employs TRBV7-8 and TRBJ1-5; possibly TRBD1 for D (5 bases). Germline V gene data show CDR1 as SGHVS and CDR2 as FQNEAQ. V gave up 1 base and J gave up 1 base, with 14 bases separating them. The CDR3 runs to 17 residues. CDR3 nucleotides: TGTGCCAGCAGCTTAGGAGGGCTGTGGGGGAGCAATCAGCCCCAGCATTTT. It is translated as CASSLGGLWGSNQPQHF.

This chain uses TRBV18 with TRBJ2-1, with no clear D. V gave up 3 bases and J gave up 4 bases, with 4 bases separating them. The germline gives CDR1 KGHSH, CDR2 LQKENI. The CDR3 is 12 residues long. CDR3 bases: TGTGCCAGCTCACCTAAGTACAATGAGCAGTTCTTC. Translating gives CASSPKYNEQFF.

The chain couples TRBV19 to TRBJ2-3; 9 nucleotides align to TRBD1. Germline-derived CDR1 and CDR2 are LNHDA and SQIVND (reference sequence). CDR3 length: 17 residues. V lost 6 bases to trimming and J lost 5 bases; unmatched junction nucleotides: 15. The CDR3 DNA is TGTGCCAGTAGACAACCGGGACAGGGAATAGGGGGAGATACGCAGTATTTT. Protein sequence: CASRQPGQGIGGDTQYF.

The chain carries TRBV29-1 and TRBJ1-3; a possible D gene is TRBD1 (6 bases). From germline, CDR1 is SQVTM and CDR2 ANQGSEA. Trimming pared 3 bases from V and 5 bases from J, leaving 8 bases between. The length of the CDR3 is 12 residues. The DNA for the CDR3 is TGCAGCGTTGACCAGGGGAGAAACACCATATATTTT. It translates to CSVDQGRNTIYF.

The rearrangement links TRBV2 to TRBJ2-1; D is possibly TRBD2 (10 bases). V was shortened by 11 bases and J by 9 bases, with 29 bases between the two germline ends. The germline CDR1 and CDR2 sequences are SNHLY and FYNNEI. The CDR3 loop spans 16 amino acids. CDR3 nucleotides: TGTGCCGACGGGACAGGGACTAGCGTTGGTCGAGGTGAGCAGTTCTTC. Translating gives CADGTGTSVGRGEQFF.

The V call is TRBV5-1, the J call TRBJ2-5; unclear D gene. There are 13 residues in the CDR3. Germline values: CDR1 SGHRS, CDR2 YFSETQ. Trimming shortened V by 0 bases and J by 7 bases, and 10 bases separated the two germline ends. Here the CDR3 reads CASSLGGSGTQYF. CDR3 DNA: TGCGCCAGCAGCTTGGGGGGATCGGGGACCCAGTACTTC.

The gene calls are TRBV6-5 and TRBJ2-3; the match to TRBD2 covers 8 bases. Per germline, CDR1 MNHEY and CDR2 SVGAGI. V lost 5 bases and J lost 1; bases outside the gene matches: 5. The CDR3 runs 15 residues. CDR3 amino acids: CASSRGGIGTDTQYF. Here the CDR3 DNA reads TGTGCCAGCAGTCGGGGGGGGATTGGCACAGATACGCAGTATTTT.

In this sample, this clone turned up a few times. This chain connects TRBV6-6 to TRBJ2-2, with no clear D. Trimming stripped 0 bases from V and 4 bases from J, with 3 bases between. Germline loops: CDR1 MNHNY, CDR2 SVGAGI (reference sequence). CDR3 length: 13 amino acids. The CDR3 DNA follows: TGTGCCAGCAGTTACTCTACCACCGGGGAGCTGTTTTTT. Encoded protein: CASSYSTTGELFF.